The 15 T cell receptor beta chains presented below share a single source sample, sequenced in a study of response to subunit inactivated influenza vaccine. In TCRdb, the RT-PCR reads were re-called with MiXCR into one record per CDR3 protein. The sample gives around 650,000 distinct CDR3 sequences, more than 15% of which show up once; 9.5% to 13% is in the top ten. The sequenced sample was PBMCs from blood, obtained roughly 13 days after vaccination. Receptor source: a man in his fifties who received an inactivated influenza vaccine.

Only a few counts were recorded for this clonotype. The chain carries TRBV29-1 and TRBJ2-7, with a weak D call TRBD1 (5 bases). Germline lookup yields CDR1 SQVTM and CDR2 ANQGSEA. The CDR3 runs 14 residues. Trimming cost V 4 bases and J 1 base, with 14 bases left between them. The CDR3 loop is CSVVFPRASYEQYF. The CDR3 DNA follows: TGCAGCGTTGTCTTCCCCAGGGCTTCCTACGAGCAGTACTTC.

This clonotype turned up a few times. This chain uses TRBV7-8 with TRBJ2-7; the D is unclear. Germline loops: CDR1 SGHVS, CDR2 FQNEAQ. V dropped 5 bases and J dropped 2 bases, with 10 bases sitting between them. This CDR3 contains 13 residues. The CDR3 loop is CASSHNGAYEQYF. CDR3 DNA: TGTGCCAGCAGCCACAACGGTGCCTACGAGCAGTACTTC.

Many counts were recorded for this clonotype. One end of the junction is discordant with germline, which a read error may explain. This chain uses TRBV9 with TRBJ2-1; 12 bases match TRBD2. The CDR3 extends over 15 amino acids. The germline V gene encodes CDR1 SGDLS and CDR2 YYNGEE. The CDR3 region has the DNA TGCGCCAGCAGCGTGACTAGCGGGGGTTACAATGAGCAGTTCTTC. As protein: CASSVTSGGYNEQFF. The full variable domain, in which reference TRBV9 and TRBJ2-1 provide the parts outside the CDR3, is DSGVTQTPKHLITATGQRVTLRCSPRSGDLSVYWYQQSLDQGLQFLIQYYNGEERAKGNILERFSAQQFPDLHSELNLSSLELGDSALYFCASSVTSGGYNEQFFGPGTRLTVL.

The J gene is TRBJ2-7, the V gene TRBV11-1; no clear D. Germline values: CDR1 SGHAT, CDR2 FQDESV (reference sequence). The CDR3 consists of 14 residues. With 1 base removed from V and 2 bases from J, the gap between germline ends came to 9 bases. The CDR3 bases are TGTGCCAGCAGCTTAGATGACGCCGCCTACGAGCAGTACTTC. It yields the protein CASSLDDAAYEQYF.

This clonotype was detected only a few times. V and J are TRBV7-9 and TRBJ2-1; 8 nucleotides agree with TRBD2. The CDR3 runs 16 residues. The ends lost 5 bases at V and 1 base at J; junction bases unmatched: 7. Germline CDR1 reads SEHNR; CDR2 reads FQNEAQ (reference sequence). CDR3 residues: CASSVSLAASYNEQFF. CDR3 DNA: TGTGCCAGCAGCGTATCACTAGCGGCTTCCTACAATGAGCAGTTCTTC.

This clonotype has a handful of counts. V is TRBV7-9 and J is TRBJ2-4, with D possibly matching TRBD1 (5 bases). The germline V gene encodes CDR1 SEHNR and CDR2 FQNEAQ (reference sequence). V lost 4 bases, J lost 10 bases, and 11 bases lay in between. The CDR3 has 12 residues. CDR3 residues: CASSSQTVIQYF. DNA for the CDR3: TGTGCCAGCAGCTCACAGACAGTAATTCAGTACTTC.

V gene TRBV6-1 combines with J gene TRBJ2-3; 11 bases match TRBD2. J was trimmed by 4 bases and V by 8 bases; bases with no gene match: 11. CDR3 length: 16 amino acids. The germline V gene has CDR1 MNHNS and CDR2 SASEGT. The CDR3 sequence is CASHASGGTSADTQYF. In DNA, the CDR3 is TGTGCCAGCCATGCTAGCGGGGGGACCTCAGCAGATACGCAGTATTTT.

This clonotype was picked up a small number of times. V and J are TRBV20-1 and TRBJ2-1; 7 bases fit TRBD2. This CDR3 is built from 15 residues. Germline V lookup: CDR1 DFQATT, CDR2 SNEGSKA (reference sequence). V trimming: 0 bases; J trimming: 5 bases; junction bases outside the gene matches: 7. CDR3 DNA: TGCAGTGCTAGAGATGGCGGGAGTACGAACAATGAGCAGTTCTTC. This gives the protein CSARDGGSTNNEQFF.

This clonotype has more than one count but fewer than ten. The chain uses TRBV4-1 and TRBJ1-2, with unresolved D. In germline, CDR1 is MGHRA, CDR2 YSYEKL. The V gene lost 0 bases and the J gene lost 2 bases, with 7 bases spanning the gap. The CDR3 totals 14 residues. Here the CDR3 DNA reads TGCGCCAGCAGCCAAGATCCAGCCAACTATGGCTACACCTTC. Its protein is CASSQDPANYGYTF.

This chain links TRBV3-1 with TRBJ2-1, with 12 bases matching TRBD2. Trimming took 1 base from V and 8 from J; bases not matched to a gene: 6. The CDR3 consists of 16 residues. The germline V gene encodes CDR1 LGHDT and CDR2 YNNKEL (reference sequence). In DNA form, the CDR3 reads TGTGCCAGCAGCCAAGTGACGACTAGCGGGAGTCATGAGCAGTTCTTC. Translating gives CASSQVTTSGSHEQFF.

The V gene is TRBV28, the J gene TRBJ2-3, with no clear D. The CDR3 runs 12 residues. The V gene lost 5 bases and the J gene lost 6 bases, with 9 bases spanning the gap. Germline values: CDR1 MDHEN, CDR2 SYDVKM. CDR3 coding DNA: TGTGCCAGCAGTATAACACTGGATACGCAGTATTTT. As protein: CASSITLDTQYF.

The chain uses TRBV5-1 and TRBJ2-5; D uncertain. Germline values: CDR1 SGHRS, CDR2 YFSETQ. The CDR3 loop spans 13 amino acids. V was shortened by 1 base and J by 4 bases, with 8 bases between the two germline ends. CDR3: CASSLYAGETQYF. The CDR3 region has the DNA TGCGCCAGCAGCTTGTATGCCGGAGAGACCCAGTACTTC.

This clonotype was seen only a few times. The V and J genes are TRBV11-2 and TRBJ2-1, with D possibly being TRBD1 (6 bases). V shed 6 bases and J shed 9 bases, with 9 bases lying between them. The CDR3 loop spans 11 amino acids. From germline, CDR1 is SGHAT and CDR2 FQNNGV. This chain's CDR3 is CASRGAVEQFF. CDR3 in DNA: TGTGCCAGCAGGGGGGCCGTTGAGCAGTTCTTC.

This clonotype has at least ten counts. The chain employs TRBV29-1 and TRBJ1-1; D is uncertain. This CDR3 comprises 13 residues. Per the germline V gene, CDR1 is SQVTM and CDR2 is ANQGSEA. V lost 6 bases to trimming and J lost 4 bases, with 15 bases between them. DNA for the CDR3: TGCAGCGTGGGGAAACTCAGCCCCACTGAAGCTTTCTTT. Residues: CSVGKLSPTEAFF.

This clonotype was observed a handful of times. The CDR3 DNA is TGTGCCAGCAGCCAAGGAGTACAGCCTAGGGGCTACACCTTC. Translating gives CASSQGVQPRGYTF. V usage is TRBV3-1 and J usage is TRBJ1-2; D call uncertain. This CDR3 has 14 amino acids. In germline, CDR1 is LGHDT, CDR2 YNNKEL (reference sequence). V was clipped by 1 base and J by 8 bases, with 14 bases between them.